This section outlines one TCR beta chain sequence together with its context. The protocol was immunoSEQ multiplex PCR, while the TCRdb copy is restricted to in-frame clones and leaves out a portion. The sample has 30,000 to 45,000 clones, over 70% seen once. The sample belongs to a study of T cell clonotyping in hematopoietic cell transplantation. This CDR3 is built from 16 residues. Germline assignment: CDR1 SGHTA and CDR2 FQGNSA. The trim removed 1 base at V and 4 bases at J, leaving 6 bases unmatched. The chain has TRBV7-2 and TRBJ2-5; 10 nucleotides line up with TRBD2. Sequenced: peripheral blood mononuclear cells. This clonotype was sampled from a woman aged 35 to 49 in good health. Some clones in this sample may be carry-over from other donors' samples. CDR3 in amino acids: CASSLVSSGSAETQYF. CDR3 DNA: TGTGCCAGCAGCTTAGTCTCTAGCGGGAGCGCAGAGACCCAGTACTTC. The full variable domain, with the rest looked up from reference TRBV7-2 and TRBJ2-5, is GAGVSQSPSNKVTEKGKDVELRCDPISGHTALYWYRQSLGQGLEFLIYFQGNSAPDKSGLPSDRFSAERTGGSVSTLTIQRTQQEDSAVYLCASSLVSSGSAETQYFGPGTRLLVL.